This T cell receptor (beta chain) was sequenced for a study of brain T cells in children with intractable seizures. Only cases whose brain tissue showed the highest T cell transcript signatures were sequenced. Pre-surgery treatment included at least one anti-epileptic drug. This clone is a singleton in its sample. Clones were sequenced by immunoSEQ multiplex PCR, and TCRdb holds only the in-frame ones, with some missing. The repertoire holds 110,000 or so clones, with roughly 94% as singletons. This CDR3 is 14 amino acids long. With V trimmed by 5 bases and J by 5 bases, 6 bases remained unmatched. Germline CDR1 is SGHTA and CDR2 is FQGTGA.

The specimen comprised peripheral blood, sampled at surgery. The genes are TRBV7-3 and TRBJ2-5; 9 nucleotides agree with TRBD1. This sequence was found in a boy under three years old with hemimegalencephaly and intractable seizures. This CDR3 is CASSPTGGGETQYF. The CDR3 DNA reads as TGTGCCAGCAGCCCCACAGGGGGCGGGGAGACCCAGTACTTC.